This entry lists 24 T cell receptor beta chains sequenced from one sample in a study of beta chain features in type 1 diabetes. Every isolated RNA sample was fully reverse transcribed, so sequencing captured expressed TCRB transcripts. Sequencing was performed with immunoSEQ multiplex PCR; in TCRdb, only in-frame clones are kept and a portion is missing. The sample holds hundreds of thousands of clones; approximately 30% are singletons and the top ten take about 0.065%. The sequenced sample consisted of naive CD4+ T cells from blood. The receptor set was obtained from a man between 18 and 35 years old in good health.

In nucleotides, the CDR3 is TGTGCCACCAGCATAGACAGGGGAAACACTGAAGCTTTCTTT. Amino acid sequence: CATSIDRGNTEAFF. The rearrangement links TRBV15 to TRBJ1-1; 8 bases agree with TRBD1. Germline loops: CDR1 LNHNV, CDR2 YYDKDF (reference sequence). CDR3 length equals 14 residues. The J segment lost 2 bases and the V segment lost 4 bases, leaving 3 bases of the junction unmatched.

This clone has only a few counts. V usage is TRBV11-1 and J usage is TRBJ2-3; D gene unclear. Germline V CDR1 and CDR2: SGHAT, FQDESV (reference sequence). The CDR3 extends over 15 amino acids. V dropped 6 bases and J dropped 1 base, with 14 bases sitting between them. CDR3 nucleotides: TGTGCCAGCAGGGATACTAAGCAACGCACAGATACGCAGTATTTT. It codes for CASRDTKQRTDTQYF.

The chain links TRBV4-1 to TRBJ2-5; tentatively, D is TRBD1 (6 bases). CDR3 length: 19 amino acids. Germline V gene sequence: CDR1 MGHRA, CDR2 YSYEKL. V lost 1 base and J lost 2, with 23 bases in between. In DNA, the CDR3 is TGCGCCAGCAGCCAAGCGATCATCAGGGCAGGGGAGCTTCAAGAGACCCAGTACTTC. Encoded protein: CASSQAIIRAGELQETQYF.

The CDR3 reads CASSEVRAYTEAFF. The CDR3 bases are TGTGCCAGCAGTGAAGTCCGGGCCTACACTGAAGCTTTCTTT. The chain combines TRBV6-1 with TRBJ1-1; no clear D. Trimming left V 1 base short and J 3 bases short, with 9 bases between. Germline CDR1 reads MNHNS; CDR2 reads SASEGT. There are 14 residues in the CDR3.

This clone was counted a few times. This chain links TRBV9 with TRBJ2-1; D not certain. Germline V lookup: CDR1 SGDLS, CDR2 YYNGEE. The ends were cut back, 0 bases at V and 5 bases at J, with 6 bases in the middle. The CDR3 is 13 amino acids. CDR3 protein: CASSVEQDNEQFF. Written as DNA, the CDR3 is TGTGCCAGCAGCGTAGAGCAGGACAATGAGCAGTTCTTC.

As to this clone: Distinct nucleotide sequences in the sample also encode this CDR3. This sequence joins TRBV29-1 and TRBJ1-1; no definite D call. Germline CDR1 is SQVTM and CDR2 is ANQGSEA. There are 11 residues in the CDR3. The ends were cut back, 5 bases at V and 2 bases at J, with 6 bases in the middle. The CDR3 loop is CSVPRNTEAFF. CDR3 DNA: TGCAGCGTTCCCAGAAACACTGAAGCTTTCTTT.

This chain links TRBV9 with TRBJ2-6, with D possibly being TRBD2 (5 bases). This CDR3 region has 16 residues. The V gene's germline CDR1 is SGDLS and CDR2 YYNGEE. V was pared by 7 bases and J by 0 bases, with 14 bases between. In nucleotides, the CDR3 is TGTGCCAGCTCCCCAGAGGGTCACTCTGGGGCCAACGTCCTGACTTTC. This gives the protein CASSPEGHSGANVLTF.

This clone occurred a few times. The chain combines TRBV29-1 with TRBJ1-2; D might be TRBD1 (6 bases). The germline V gene has CDR1 SQVTM and CDR2 ANQGSEA. The V end was cut by 4 bases, the J end by 6 bases, with 12 bases between. The CDR3 spans 12 residues. The CDR3 sequence is CSVGGGVHGYTF. The CDR3 DNA reads as TGCAGCGTTGGAGGGGGAGTTCATGGCTACACCTTC.

The J gene is TRBJ2-1, the V gene TRBV5-4, with 7 bases that match TRBD2. This CDR3 contains 16 residues. Germline-derived CDR1 and CDR2 are SGHNT and YYREEE (reference sequence). Germline trimming cut 0 bases from V and 2 bases from J; bases unmatched to any gene: 5. CDR3 sequence (DNA): TGTGCCAGCAGCTTGGCGCTAGCGGCCGCCTACAATGAGCAGTTCTTC. Amino acids: CASSLALAAAYNEQFF.

The CDR3 DNA reads as TGTGCCAGCAGCTACACCGGGACAATCACCTACAATGAGCAGTTCTTC. Translated, it gives CASSYTGTITYNEQFF. This chain connects TRBV14 to TRBJ2-1, with a tentative D call TRBD1 (6 bases). Germline-derived CDR1 and CDR2 are SGHDN and FVKESK. The V end was cut by 5 bases, the J end by 2 bases, with 16 bases between. The CDR3 covers 16 residues.

This clone was detected a few times. This rearrangement joins TRBV11-2 to TRBJ2-3, with D uncertain. This CDR3 has 16 amino acids. The germline V and J ends were trimmed by 6 bases and 2 bases, with 18 bases remaining between them. Germline V gene data show CDR1 as SGHAT and CDR2 as FQNNGV. The CDR3 DNA sequence: TGTGCCAGCAGAGACCCTAAGGCCGCCAACACAGATACGCAGTATTTT. As protein: CASRDPKAANTDTQYF.

This clone was seen a few times. The rearrangement uses TRBV9 and TRBJ2-7; TRBD1 matches at 8 bases. V was pared by 3 bases and J by 3 bases, with 8 bases of the junction left unmatched. This CDR3 contains 15 residues. From germline, CDR1 is SGDLS and CDR2 YYNGEE. This chain's CDR3 is CASSGGTGGLYEQYF. CDR3 coding DNA: TGTGCCAGCAGCGGCGGGACAGGTGGCCTCTACGAGCAGTACTTC. The variable domain in full, with the rest retrieved from reference TRBV9 and TRBJ2-7, is DSGVTQTPKHLITATGQRVTLRCSPRSGDLSVYWYQQSLDQGLQFLIQYYNGEERAKGNILERFSAQQFPDLHSELNLSSLELGDSALYFCASSGGTGGLYEQYFGPGTRLTVT.

This sequence joins TRBV30 and TRBJ1-4; 8 positions agree with TRBD1. Germline CDR1 and CDR2: GTSNPN and SVGIG (reference sequence). The V segment lost 2 bases and the J segment 7 bases; nucleotides outside the gene matches: 9. The CDR3 has 15 residues. CDR3: CAWSPDRGWSEKLFF. Written as DNA, the CDR3 is TGTGCCTGGAGTCCCGACAGGGGTTGGAGTGAAAAACTGTTTTTT.

This clone has a handful of counts. The CDR3 is CASSFWGTDTQYF. CDR3 DNA sequence: TGTGCCAGCAGCTTCTGGGGTACAGATACGCAGTATTTT. This chain uses TRBV7-3 with TRBJ2-3; D uncertain. The V end lost 3 bases, the J end lost 3 bases, and 7 bases lay between the germline ends. The CDR3 is 13 amino acids. CDR1 and CDR2 (germline): SGHTA, FQGTGA.

The gene calls are TRBV30 and TRBJ2-7, with D uncertain. Trimming left V 0 bases short and J 3 bases short, with 9 bases between. This CDR3 is 13 amino acids long. Per germline, CDR1 GTSNPN and CDR2 SVGIG (reference sequence). The CDR3 sequence: CAWSVYMSYEQYF. CDR3 sequence (DNA): TGTGCCTGGAGTGTCTACATGAGCTACGAGCAGTACTTC.

There are a few counts of this clone. V and J are TRBV20-1 and TRBJ2-7; perhaps D is TRBD1 or TRBD2 (5 bases each). Per germline, CDR1 DFQATT and CDR2 SNEGSKA (reference sequence). V gave up 6 bases and J gave up 6 bases, with 12 bases separating them. The CDR3 contains 11 residues. DNA for the CDR3: TGCAGTGCCTTCCGGGGCACCGAGCAGTACTTC. This gives the protein CSAFRGTEQYF.

The chain has TRBV29-1 and TRBJ1-1; D gene ambiguous. The CDR3 runs 13 residues. Germline V gene data show CDR1 as SQVTM and CDR2 as ANQGSEA. V lost 1 base and J lost 11, with 17 bases in between. The CDR3 sequence: CSVEVGGSLMAFF. The CDR3 region has the DNA TGCAGCGTTGAAGTGGGAGGTTCGTTGATGGCTTTCTTT.

The chain is built from TRBV15 and TRBJ2-1; the match to TRBD2 covers 7 bases. CDR3 length equals 17 residues. V was clipped by 3 bases and J by 0 bases; unmatched bases: 8. The germline CDR1 and CDR2 sequences are LNHNV and YYDKDF (reference sequence). The CDR3 nucleotides are TGTGCCACCAGCAGGGGAGCGGGAACTAGCTCCTACAATGAGCAGTTCTTC. This sequence encodes CATSRGAGTSSYNEQFF. Looking up the rest from reference TRBV15 and TRBJ2-1 gives the full variable domain: DAMVIQNPRYQVTQFGKPVTLSCSQTLNHNVMYWYQQKSSQAPKLLFHYYDKDFNNEADTPDNFQSRRPNTSFCFLDIRSPGLGDTAMYLCATSRGAGTSSYNEQFFGPGTRLTVL.

In the case of this clone: Other DNA sequences in this specimen translate into the identical CDR3. The DNA for the CDR3 is TGTGCTAGTGGGCTCTCAGATACGCAGTATTTT. Residues: CASGLSDTQYF. The chain couples TRBV12-5 to TRBJ2-3; D is unclear. The V end was cut by 6 bases, the J end by 4 bases, with 5 bases between. The CDR3 covers 11 residues. Germline CDR1 LGHNT, CDR2 FRNRAP. The full variable domain, with the rest looked up from reference TRBV12-5 and TRBJ2-3, is DARVTQTPRHKVTEMGQEVTMRCQPILGHNTVFWYRQTMMQGLELLAYFRNRAPLDDSGMPKDRFSAEMPDATLATLKIQPSEPRDSAVYFCASGLSDTQYFGPGTRLTVL.

The rearrangement links TRBV7-9 to TRBJ2-5; possibly TRBD2 for D (6 bases). The CDR3 sequence is 14 residues long. Trimming removed 3 bases from V and 6 bases from J, with 14 bases in between. Germline V CDR1 and CDR2: SEHNR, FQNEAQ (reference sequence). The DNA for the CDR3 is TGTGCCAGCAGCTTGGCCGGGACTGAAAAGACCCAGTACTTC. Translating gives CASSLAGTEKTQYF. Variable domain in full (rest from reference TRBV7-9 and TRBJ2-5): DTGVSQNPRHKITKRGQNVTFRCDPISEHNRLYWYRQTLGQGPEFLTYFQNEAQLEKSRLLSDRFSAERPKGSFSTLEIQRTEQGDSAMYLCASSLAGTEKTQYFGPGTRLLVL.

Only a few counts were recorded for this clone. The gene calls are TRBV29-1 and TRBJ1-1, with 8 bases that match TRBD1. This CDR3 spans 13 amino acids. With V trimmed by 7 bases and J by 3 bases, 7 bases remained unmatched. The germline gives CDR1 SQVTM, CDR2 ANQGSEA. The DNA of the CDR3 is TGCAGCGCCGCGACAGGGGCGCACACTGAAGCTTTCTTT. This sequence encodes CSAATGAHTEAFF.

The rearrangement uses TRBV9 and TRBJ2-2; D perhaps matches TRBD2 (6 bases). V was shortened by 2 bases and J by 1 base, with 9 bases between the two germline ends. Germline lookup yields CDR1 SGDLS and CDR2 YYNGEE. CDR3 length: 15 amino acids. The chain's CDR3 is CASSVAGRNTGELFF. The CDR3 DNA reads TGTGCCAGCAGCGTCGCGGGGCGGAACACCGGGGAGCTGTTTTTT.

This clone has more than one count but fewer than ten. This sequence joins TRBV7-3 and TRBJ2-7; D is possibly TRBD2 (6 bases). CDR3 length equals 16 residues. The V gene lost 5 bases and the J gene lost 1 base, with 18 bases spanning the gap. The germline V gene has CDR1 SGHTA and CDR2 FQGTGA. CDR3 nucleotide sequence: TGTGCCAGCAGCCATAGCGGCGGGACGGGTTCCTACGAGCAGTACTTC. Translating gives CASSHSGGTGSYEQYF.

This clone was seen only a few times. The V call is TRBV7-9, the J call TRBJ1-2, with unresolved D. The germline V gene has CDR1 SEHNR and CDR2 FQNEAQ (reference sequence). V was shortened by 5 bases and J by 6 bases, with 10 bases between the two germline ends. This CDR3 has 12 amino acids. The CDR3 nucleotides are TGTGCCAGCAGCCCCCTAGTAGATGGCTACACCTTC. Translating it yields CASSPLVDGYTF. Full variable domain (outside the CDR3, taken from reference TRBV7-9 and TRBJ1-2): DTGVSQNPRHKITKRGQNVTFRCDPISEHNRLYWYRQTLGQGPEFLTYFQNEAQLEKSRLLSDRFSAERPKGSFSTLEIQRTEQGDSAMYLCASSPLVDGYTFGSGTRLTVV.